What follows are 3 T cell receptor beta chains derived from one specimen sequenced in a study of cytomegalovirus exposure and HLA in healthy donors. Generated by immunoSEQ multiplex PCR, the TCRdb table keeps only in-frame clones and is missing some. This sample carries approximately 59,000 clones, roughly 93% of them seen once, and the ten largest clones take 1.7%. The sequenced material came from PBMCs. The receptor source for this set is a woman under 30 in good health and CMV-seropositive.

This rearrangement joins TRBV29-1 to TRBJ1-1; 9 bases fit TRBD1. With V trimmed by 7 bases and J by 4 bases, 7 bases remained unmatched. The CDR3 has 13 residues. Germline V gene data show CDR1 as SQVTM and CDR2 as ANQGSEA. The CDR3 sequence is CSASTGGRTEAFF. The CDR3 DNA is TGCAGCGCCTCGACAGGGGGGCGCACTGAAGCTTTCTTT. The whole variable domain, remainder taken from reference TRBV29-1 and TRBJ1-1, is SAVISQKPSRDICQRGTSLTIQCQVDSQVTMMFWYRQQPGQSLTLIATANQGSEATYESGFVIDKFPISRPNLTFSTLTVSNMSPEDSSIYLCSASTGGRTEAFFGQGTRLTVV.

The V call is TRBV21-1, the J call TRBJ1-3; the listed D gene, TRBD1, was not tested against the DNA. TRBV21-1 is a pseudogene segment. The CDR3 contains 13 residues. This CDR3 reads CASRGQGGNTIYF. The CDR3 nucleotides read TGTGCCAGCAGGGGGCAGGGGGGAAACACCATATATTTT.

The chain is built from TRBV29-1 and TRBJ2-1; 10 bases align to TRBD2. There are 17 residues in the CDR3. V dropped 1 base and J dropped 0; count of bases not matched to a gene: 6. The germline V gene encodes CDR1 SQVTM and CDR2 ANQGSEA. CDR3 in DNA: TGCAGCGTTGAAGGCCGGGCTAGCGGGGGCTCCTACAATGAGCAGTTCTTC. Translating it yields CSVEGRASGGSYNEQFF.